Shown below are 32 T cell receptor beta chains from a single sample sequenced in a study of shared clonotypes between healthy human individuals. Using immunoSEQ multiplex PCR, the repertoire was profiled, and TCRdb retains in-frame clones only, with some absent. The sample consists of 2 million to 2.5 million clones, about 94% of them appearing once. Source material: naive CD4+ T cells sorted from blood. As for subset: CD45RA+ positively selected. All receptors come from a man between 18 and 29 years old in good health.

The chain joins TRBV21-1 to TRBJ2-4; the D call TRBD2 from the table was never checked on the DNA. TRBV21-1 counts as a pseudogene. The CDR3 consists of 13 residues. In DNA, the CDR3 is TGTGCCAGCAGCCGGGAGGACAAAAACATTCAGTACTTC. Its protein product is CASSREDKNIQYF.

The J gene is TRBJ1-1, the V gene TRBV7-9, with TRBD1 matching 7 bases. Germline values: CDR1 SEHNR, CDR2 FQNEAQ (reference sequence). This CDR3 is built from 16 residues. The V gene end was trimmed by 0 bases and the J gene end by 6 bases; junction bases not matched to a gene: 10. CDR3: CASSLALKDRVPEAFF. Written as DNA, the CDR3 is TGTGCCAGCAGCTTAGCGCTAAAAGACAGGGTTCCTGAAGCTTTCTTT.

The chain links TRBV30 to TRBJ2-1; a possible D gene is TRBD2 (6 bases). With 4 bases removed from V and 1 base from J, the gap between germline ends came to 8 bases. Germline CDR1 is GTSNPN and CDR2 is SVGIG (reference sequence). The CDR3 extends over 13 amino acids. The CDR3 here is CAWTSASYNEQFF. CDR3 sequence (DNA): TGTGCCTGGACTAGCGCGTCCTACAATGAGCAGTTCTTC.

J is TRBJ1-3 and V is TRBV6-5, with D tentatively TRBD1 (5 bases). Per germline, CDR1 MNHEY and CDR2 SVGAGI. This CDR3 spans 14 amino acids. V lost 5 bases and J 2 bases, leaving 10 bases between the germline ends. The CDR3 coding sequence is TGTGCCAGCAGTACCGCGGGGCCTGGAAACACCATATATTTT. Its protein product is CASSTAGPGNTIYF.

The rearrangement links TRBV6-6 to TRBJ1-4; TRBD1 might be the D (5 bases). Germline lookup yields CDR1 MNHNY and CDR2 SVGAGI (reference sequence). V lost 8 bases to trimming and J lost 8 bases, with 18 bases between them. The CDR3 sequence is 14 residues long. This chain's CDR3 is CASLGTDNGEKLFF. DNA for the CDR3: TGTGCCAGCCTGGGGACCGACAACGGGGAAAAACTGTTTTTT.

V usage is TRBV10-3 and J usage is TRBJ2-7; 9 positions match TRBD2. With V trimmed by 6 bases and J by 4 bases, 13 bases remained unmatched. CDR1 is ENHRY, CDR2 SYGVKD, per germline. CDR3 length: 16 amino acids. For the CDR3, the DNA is TGTGCCATCAGCCCAAGGCTAATAGCGGGAGAATACGAGCAGTACTTC. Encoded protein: CAISPRLIAGEYEQYF.

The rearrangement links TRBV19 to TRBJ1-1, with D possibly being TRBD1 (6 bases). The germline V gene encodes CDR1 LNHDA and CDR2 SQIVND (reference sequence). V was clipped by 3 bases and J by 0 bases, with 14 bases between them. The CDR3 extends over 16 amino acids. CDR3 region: CASSMRRGLMNTEAFF. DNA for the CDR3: TGTGCCAGTAGTATGCGCAGGGGCCTCATGAACACTGAAGCTTTCTTT.

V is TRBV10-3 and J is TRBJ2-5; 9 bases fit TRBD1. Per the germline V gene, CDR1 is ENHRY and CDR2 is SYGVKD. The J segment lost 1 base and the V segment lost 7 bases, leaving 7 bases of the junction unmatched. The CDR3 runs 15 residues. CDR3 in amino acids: CAINKEQGAQETQYF. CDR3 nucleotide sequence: TGTGCCATCAATAAGGAACAGGGGGCCCAAGAGACCCAGTACTTC.

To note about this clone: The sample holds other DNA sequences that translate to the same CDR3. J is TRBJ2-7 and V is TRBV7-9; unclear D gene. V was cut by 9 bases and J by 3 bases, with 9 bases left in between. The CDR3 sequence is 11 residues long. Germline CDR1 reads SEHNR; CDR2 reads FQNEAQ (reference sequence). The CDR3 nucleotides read TGTGCCAGTAGCCGTGGCTACGAGCAGTACTTC. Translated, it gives CASSRGYEQYF.

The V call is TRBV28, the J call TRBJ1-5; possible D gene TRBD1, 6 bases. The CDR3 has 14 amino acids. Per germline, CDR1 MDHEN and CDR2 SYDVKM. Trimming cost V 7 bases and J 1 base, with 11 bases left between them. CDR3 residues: CASTKGGSNQPQHF. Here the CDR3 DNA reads TGTGCCAGCACCAAGGGGGGAAGCAATCAGCCCCAGCATTTT.

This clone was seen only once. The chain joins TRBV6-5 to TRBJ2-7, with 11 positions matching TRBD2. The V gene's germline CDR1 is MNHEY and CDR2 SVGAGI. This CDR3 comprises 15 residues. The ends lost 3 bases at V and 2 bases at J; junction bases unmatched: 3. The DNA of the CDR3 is TGTGCCAGCAGTTATTTGGGACTAGCGGCCTACGAGCAGTACTTC. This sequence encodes CASSYLGLAAYEQYF.

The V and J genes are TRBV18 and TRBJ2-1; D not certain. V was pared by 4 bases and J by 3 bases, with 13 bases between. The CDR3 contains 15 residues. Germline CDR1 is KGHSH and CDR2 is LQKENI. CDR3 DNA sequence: TGTGCCAGCTCACACGGGTCGCAGGACTACAATGAGCAGTTCTTC. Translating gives CASSHGSQDYNEQFF.

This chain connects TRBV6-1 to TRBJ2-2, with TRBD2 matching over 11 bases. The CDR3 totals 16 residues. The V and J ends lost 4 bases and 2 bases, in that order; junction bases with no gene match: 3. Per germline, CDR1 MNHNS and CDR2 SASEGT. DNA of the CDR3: TGTGCCAGCAGTGGGGGACTAGCGGTTAACACCGGGGAGCTGTTTTTT. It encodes CASSGGLAVNTGELFF.

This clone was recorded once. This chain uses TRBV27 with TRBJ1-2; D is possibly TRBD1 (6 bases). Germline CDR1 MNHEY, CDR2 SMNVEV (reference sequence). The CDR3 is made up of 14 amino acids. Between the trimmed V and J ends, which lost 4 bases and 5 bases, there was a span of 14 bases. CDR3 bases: TGTGCCAGCAGTTCGGCCGGGACACCTTATGGCTACACCTTC. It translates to CASSSAGTPYGYTF.

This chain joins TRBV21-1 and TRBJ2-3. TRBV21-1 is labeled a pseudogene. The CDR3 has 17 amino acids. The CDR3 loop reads CASSKNSRAASTDTQYF. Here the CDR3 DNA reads TGTGCCAGCAGCAAAAACTCTCGAGCAGCTAGCACAGATACGCAGTATTTT.

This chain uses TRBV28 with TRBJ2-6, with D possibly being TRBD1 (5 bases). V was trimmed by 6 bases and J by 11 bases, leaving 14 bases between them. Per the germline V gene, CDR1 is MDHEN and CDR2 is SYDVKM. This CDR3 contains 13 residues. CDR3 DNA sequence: TGTGCCAGCAGACATCAGGGTGTGGACGTCCTGACTTTC. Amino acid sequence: CASRHQGVDVLTF.

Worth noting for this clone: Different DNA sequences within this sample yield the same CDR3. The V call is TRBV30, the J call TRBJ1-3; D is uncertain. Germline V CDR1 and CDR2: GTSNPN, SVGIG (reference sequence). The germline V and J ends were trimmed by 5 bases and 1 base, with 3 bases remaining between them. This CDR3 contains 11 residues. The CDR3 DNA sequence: TGTGCCTGGTCTTCTGGAAACACCATATATTTT. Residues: CAWSSGNTIYF.

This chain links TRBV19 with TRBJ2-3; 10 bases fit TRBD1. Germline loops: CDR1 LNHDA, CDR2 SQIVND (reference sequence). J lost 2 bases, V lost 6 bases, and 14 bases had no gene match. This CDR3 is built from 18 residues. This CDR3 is CASSPGQGTPRHTDTQYF. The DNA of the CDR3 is TGTGCCAGTAGCCCGGGACAGGGGACCCCCAGACACACAGATACGCAGTATTTT.

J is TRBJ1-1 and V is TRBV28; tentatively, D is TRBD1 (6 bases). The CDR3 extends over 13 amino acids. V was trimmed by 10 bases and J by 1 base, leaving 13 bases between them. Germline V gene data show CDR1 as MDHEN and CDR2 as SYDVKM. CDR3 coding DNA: TGTGCCACACTAAGGGGGGGGAACACTGAAGCTTTCTTT. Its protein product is CATLRGGNTEAFF.

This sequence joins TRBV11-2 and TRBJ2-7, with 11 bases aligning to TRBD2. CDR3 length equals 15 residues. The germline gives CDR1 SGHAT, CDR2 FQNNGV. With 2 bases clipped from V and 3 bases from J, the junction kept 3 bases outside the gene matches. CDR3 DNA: TGTGCCAGCAGCTTAAGACTAGCGGGGAACTACGAGCAGTACTTC. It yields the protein CASSLRLAGNYEQYF.

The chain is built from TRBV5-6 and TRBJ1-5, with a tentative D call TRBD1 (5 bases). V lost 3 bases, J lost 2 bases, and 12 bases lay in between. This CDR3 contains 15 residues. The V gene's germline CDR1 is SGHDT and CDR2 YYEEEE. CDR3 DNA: TGTGCCAGCAGCTGGGGGTCTCGGGGCAATCAGCCCCAGCATTTT. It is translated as CASSWGSRGNQPQHF.

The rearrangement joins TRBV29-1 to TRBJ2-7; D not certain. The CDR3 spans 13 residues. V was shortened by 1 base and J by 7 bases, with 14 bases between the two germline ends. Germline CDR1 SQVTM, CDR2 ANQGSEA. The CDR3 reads CSVEVTRLGEQYF. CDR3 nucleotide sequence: TGCAGCGTTGAAGTTACGAGGCTAGGGGAGCAGTACTTC.

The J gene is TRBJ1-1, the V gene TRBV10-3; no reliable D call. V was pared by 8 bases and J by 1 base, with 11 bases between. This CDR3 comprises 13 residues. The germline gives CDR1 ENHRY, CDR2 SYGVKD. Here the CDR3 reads CAIAEGGNTEAFF. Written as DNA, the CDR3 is TGTGCCATCGCCGAGGGTGGGAACACTGAAGCTTTCTTT.

Written as DNA, the CDR3 is TGCGCCAGCAGCCCCCGGAGGACTAGCGGGGGGTTAGTCAATGAGCAGTTCTTC. It translates to CASSPRRTSGGLVNEQFF. This sequence joins TRBV5-1 and TRBJ2-1; 14 bases agree with TRBD2. This CDR3 is 18 amino acids long. CDR1 SGHRS and CDR2 YFSETQ come from the germline V gene. V trimming: 4 bases; J trimming: 6 bases; junction bases outside the gene matches: 12.

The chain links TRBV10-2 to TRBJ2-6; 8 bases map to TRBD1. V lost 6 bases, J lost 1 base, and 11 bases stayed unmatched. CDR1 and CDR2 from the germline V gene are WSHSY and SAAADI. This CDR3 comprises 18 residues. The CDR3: CASSKTGALVSGANVLTF. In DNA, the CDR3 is TGCGCCAGCAGCAAGACAGGGGCGCTTGTTTCTGGGGCCAACGTCCTGACTTTC.

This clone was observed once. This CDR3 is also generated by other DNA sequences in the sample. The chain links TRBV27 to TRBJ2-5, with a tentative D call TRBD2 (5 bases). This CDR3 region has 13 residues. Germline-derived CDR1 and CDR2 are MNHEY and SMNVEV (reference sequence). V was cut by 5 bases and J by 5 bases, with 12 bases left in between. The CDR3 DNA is TGTGCCAGCAGTCTAGGAGGAAGGGAGACCCAGTACTTC. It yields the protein CASSLGGRETQYF.

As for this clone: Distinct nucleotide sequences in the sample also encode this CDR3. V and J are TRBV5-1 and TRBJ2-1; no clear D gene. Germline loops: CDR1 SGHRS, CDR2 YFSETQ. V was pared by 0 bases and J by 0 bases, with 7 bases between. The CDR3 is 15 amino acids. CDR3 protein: CASSLEVGSYNEQFF. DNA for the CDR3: TGCGCCAGCAGCTTGGAAGTCGGCTCCTACAATGAGCAGTTCTTC. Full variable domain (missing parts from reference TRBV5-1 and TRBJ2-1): KAGVTQTPRYLIKTRGQQVTLSCSPISGHRSVSWYQQTPGQGLQFLFEYFSETQRNKGNFPGRFSGRQFSNSRSEMNVSTLELGDSALYLCASSLEVGSYNEQFFGPGTRLTVL.

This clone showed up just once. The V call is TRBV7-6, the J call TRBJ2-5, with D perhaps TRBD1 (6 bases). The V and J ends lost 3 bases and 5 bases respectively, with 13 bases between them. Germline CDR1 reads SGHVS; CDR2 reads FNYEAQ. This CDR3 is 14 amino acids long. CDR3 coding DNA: TGTGCCAGCAGCTTTCCCAGGGGTGGGGAGACCCAGTACTTC. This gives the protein CASSFPRGGETQYF.

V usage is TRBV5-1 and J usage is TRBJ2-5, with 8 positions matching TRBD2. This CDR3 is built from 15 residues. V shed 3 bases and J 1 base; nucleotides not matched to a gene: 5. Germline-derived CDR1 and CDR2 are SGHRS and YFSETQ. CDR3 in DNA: TGCGCCAGCAGCTGGAGCGGGAGTGCCCAAGAGACCCAGTACTTC. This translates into CASSWSGSAQETQYF.

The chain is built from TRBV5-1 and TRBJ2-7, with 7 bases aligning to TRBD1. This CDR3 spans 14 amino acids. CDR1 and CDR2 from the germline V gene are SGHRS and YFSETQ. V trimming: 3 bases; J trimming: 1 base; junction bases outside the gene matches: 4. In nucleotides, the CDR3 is TGCGCCAGCAGCTGGACAGGCGCGTCCTACGAGCAGTACTTC. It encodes CASSWTGASYEQYF.

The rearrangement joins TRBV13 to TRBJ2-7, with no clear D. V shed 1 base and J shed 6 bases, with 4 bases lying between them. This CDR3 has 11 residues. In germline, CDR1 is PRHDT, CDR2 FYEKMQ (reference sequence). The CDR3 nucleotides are TGTGCCAGCAGCTTAGTGCGCGAGCAGTACTTC. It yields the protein CASSLVREQYF.

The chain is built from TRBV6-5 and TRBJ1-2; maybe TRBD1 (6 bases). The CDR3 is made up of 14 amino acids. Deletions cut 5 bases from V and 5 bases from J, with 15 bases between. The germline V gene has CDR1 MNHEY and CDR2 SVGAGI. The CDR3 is CASSHRDIGYGYTF. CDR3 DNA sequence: TGTGCCAGCAGTCACCGGGACATCGGATATGGCTACACCTTC.